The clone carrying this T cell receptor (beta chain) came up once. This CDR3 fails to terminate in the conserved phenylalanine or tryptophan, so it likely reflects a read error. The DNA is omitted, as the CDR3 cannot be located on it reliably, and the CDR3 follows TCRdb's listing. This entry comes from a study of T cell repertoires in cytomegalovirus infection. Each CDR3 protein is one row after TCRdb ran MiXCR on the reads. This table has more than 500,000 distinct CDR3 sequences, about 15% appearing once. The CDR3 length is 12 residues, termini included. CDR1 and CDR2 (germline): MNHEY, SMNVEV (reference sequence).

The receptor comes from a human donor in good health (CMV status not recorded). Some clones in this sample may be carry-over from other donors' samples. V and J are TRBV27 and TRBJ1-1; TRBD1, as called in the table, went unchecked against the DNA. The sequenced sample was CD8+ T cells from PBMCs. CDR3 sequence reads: CASSSRGGGTFL.